A single sample gave rise to the 30 T cell receptor beta chains below, sequenced in a study of T-cell reconstitution after alpha-beta-depleted transplantation in children. Findings and limits, study-wide: Newly produced T cells mostly provided counts and TCRbeta diversity after one year, as hyperexpanded clones declined.

The library targeted TCRbeta and was prepared with unique molecular identifiers. MiXCR, run by TCRdb on the PCR reads, gives a single entry per CDR3 protein. This table holds about 300,000 distinct CDR3 sequences, nearly 8% found once. These receptors' targets are unknown. Specimen: peripheral blood, collected 360 days after TCRalphabeta/CD19-depleted stem cell transplant. The source is a female patient younger than 10 who had a stem cell transplant for Fanconi anemia, so the T cells may come from the graft donor.

This clonotype was seen many times. The chain carries TRBV6-1 and TRBJ2-6; no firm D call. The CDR3 length is 13 residues. CDR1 is MNHNS and CDR2 is SASEGT in the germline V gene. The germline V and J ends were trimmed by 10 bases and 1 base, with 8 bases remaining between them. CDR3 amino acids: CATSRSGANVLTF. For the CDR3, the DNA is TGTGCCACTTCCCGATCTGGGGCCAACGTCCTGACTTTC.

This clonotype was seen more than once but under ten times. The gene calls are TRBV12-3 or TRBV12-4 and TRBJ1-1; 8 positions agree with TRBD1. Trimming took 2 bases from V and 12 from J; bases not matched to a gene: 14. The CDR3 contains 15 residues. This chain's CDR3 is CASSLLTGAEAGTFF. Here the CDR3 DNA reads TGTGCCAGCAGTTTATTGACAGGGGCCGAGGCGGGGACTTTCTTT.

This clonotype was detected ten times or more. The J gene is TRBJ1-1, the V gene TRBV6-4; D might be TRBD1 (5 bases). V was cut by 6 bases and J by 0 bases, with 14 bases left in between. The CDR3 contains 15 residues. Per the germline V gene, CDR1 is MRHNA and CDR2 is SNTAGT. CDR3 loop: CASRRARDLNTEAFF. The CDR3 region has the DNA TGTGCCAGCAGGCGAGCCCGGGACCTGAACACTGAAGCTTTCTTT.

The chain has TRBV18 and TRBJ2-1; D is unclear. The V gene lost 5 bases and the J gene lost 9 bases, with 26 bases spanning the gap. Looked up from germline, CDR1 is KGHSH and CDR2 is LQKENI. This CDR3 region has 17 residues. CDR3 region: CASSADRNRATWGEQFF. CDR3 sequence (DNA): TGTGCCAGCTCAGCAGATAGAAACAGAGCCACCTGGGGTGAGCAGTTCTTC.

This clonotype was detected many times. This chain uses TRBV6-5 with TRBJ2-1; D is perhaps TRBD1 (6 bases). This CDR3 has 15 residues. Germline V gene sequence: CDR1 MNHEY, CDR2 SVGAGI. With 2 bases removed from V and 2 bases from J, the gap between germline ends came to 10 bases. CDR3 region: CASSYAAGAYNEQFF. In DNA, the CDR3 is TGTGCCAGCAGTTACGCAGCAGGGGCCTACAATGAGCAGTTCTTC.

This clonotype was found many times. V gene TRBV29-1 combines with J gene TRBJ1-1, with D tentatively TRBD1 (6 bases). Trimming took off 3 bases at V and 4 bases at J, with 18 bases between the two ends. The CDR3 is 15 amino acids. Germline CDR1 and CDR2: SQVTM and ANQGSEA. CDR3 nucleotide sequence: TGCAGCGTTGAGGGCGACAGGCAGGGGAGCACTGAAGCTTTCTTT. Translated: CSVEGDRQGSTEAFF.

This clonotype was counted ten times or more. V gene TRBV15 combines with J gene TRBJ1-4, with D perhaps TRBD1 (6 bases). CDR1 LNHNV and CDR2 YYDKDF come from the germline V gene (reference sequence). The CDR3 loop spans 16 amino acids. Trimming took off 0 bases at V and 7 bases at J, with 15 bases between the two ends. The CDR3 is CATSRDRGGVGEKLFF. CDR3 nucleotides: TGTGCCACCAGCAGAGATCGAGGGGGGGTCGGTGAAAAACTGTTTTTT.

This chain connects TRBV28 to TRBJ1-1, with a tentative D call TRBD1 (5 bases). The V and J ends lost 6 bases and 2 bases respectively, with 19 bases between them. Germline assignment: CDR1 MDHEN and CDR2 SYDVKM. The CDR3 spans 16 residues. In DNA form, the CDR3 reads TGTGCCAGCAGGCTCCCCTGGGGAGGGGAAAACACTGAAGCTTTCTTT. This encodes CASRLPWGGENTEAFF.

The chain links TRBV20-1 to TRBJ1-2, with unresolved D. The CDR3 length is 12 residues. The germline V gene has CDR1 DFQATT and CDR2 SNEGSKA (reference sequence). The CDR3 here is CSDGGANYGYTF. CDR3 nucleotide sequence: TGCAGCGACGGTGGAGCTAACTATGGCTACACCTTC.

This clonotype was picked up a small number of times. This chain connects TRBV4-2 to TRBJ2-4; D may be TRBD1 or TRBD2 (6 bases each). There are 14 residues in the CDR3. The V end lost 1 base, the J end lost 9 bases, and 13 bases lay between the germline ends. Germline V gene lookup returns CDR1 LGHNA and CDR2 YNFKEQ. CDR3 coding DNA: TGTGCCAGCAGCCAAGTAAGGGGGGAAGGCATTCAGTACTTC. The encoded protein is CASSQVRGEGIQYF.

This clonotype showed up many times. This sequence joins TRBV6-5 and TRBJ2-3; possibly TRBD2 for D (5 bases). V was clipped by 4 bases and J by 12 bases, with 26 bases between them. The CDR3 runs 16 residues. CDR1 and CDR2 from the germline V gene are MNHEY and SVGAGI. CDR3 protein: CASSSPTGIGVAGQYF. The CDR3 nucleotides read TGTGCCAGCAGTTCCCCGACCGGAATCGGGGTTGCTGGCCAGTATTTT.

On this clonotype: Since a much larger clone is just one base distant, this may be a read error. This chain connects TRBV5-1 to TRBJ2-3, with D possibly TRBD1 on 5 matching bases. The CDR3 length is 14 residues. Germline V gene sequence: CDR1 SGHRS, CDR2 YFSETQ. The CDR3 spells CASSLSPGTGTQYF. CDR3 nucleotide sequence: TGCGCCAGCAGCTTGTCCCCCGGCACAGGTACGCAGTATTTT. The full variable domain, completed using reference TRBV5-1 and TRBJ2-3, is KAGVTQTPRYLIKTRGQQVTLSCSPISGHRSVSWYQQTPGQGLQFLFEYFSETQRNKGNFPGRFSGRQFSNSRSEMNVSTLELGDSALYLCASSLSPGTGTQYFGPGTRLTVL.

This clonotype was seen repeatedly, ten times or more. V and J are TRBV15 and TRBJ1-2; D gene uncertain. CDR1 is LNHNV and CDR2 is YYDKDF in the germline V gene (reference sequence). The CDR3 runs 12 residues. Trimming took 4 bases from V and 8 from J, leaving 11 bases between them. CDR3 region: CATSISGYGYTF. DNA for the CDR3: TGTGCCACCAGCATATCGGGGTACGGCTACACCTTC.

There are many counts of this clonotype. The gene calls are TRBV27 and TRBJ1-4; the D is unclear. The V gene lost 5 bases and the J gene lost 8 bases, with 12 bases spanning the gap. The CDR3 contains 13 residues. Per the germline V gene, CDR1 is MNHEY and CDR2 is SMNVEV (reference sequence). The CDR3 spells CASSTFFKEKLFF. The CDR3 DNA follows: TGTGCCAGCAGTACTTTTTTTAAGGAAAAACTGTTTTTT. Drawing the rest from reference TRBV27 and TRBJ1-4, the complete variable domain is EAQVTQNPRYLITVTGKKLTVTCSQNMNHEYMSWYRQDPGLGLRQIYYSMNVEVTDKGDVPEGYKVSRKEKRNFPLILESPSPNQTSLYFCASSTFFKEKLFFGSGTQLSVL.

The chain uses TRBV19 and TRBJ1-5; D call uncertain. CDR1 is LNHDA and CDR2 is SQIVND in the germline V gene (reference sequence). The V end was cut by 8 bases, the J end by 13 bases, with 15 bases between. The CDR3 covers 11 residues. The CDR3 DNA sequence: TGTGCCAGTTTCAAATCGGGATTACAGCATTTT. This codes for CASFKSGLQHF.

This clonotype appeared many times. The DNA for the CDR3 is TGTGCCAGCACGGACACAAGCACCGGGGAGCTGTTTTTT. It codes for CASTDTSTGELFF. The J gene is TRBJ2-2, the V gene TRBV6-2 or TRBV6-3, with D possibly matching TRBD1 (5 bases). Germline lookup yields CDR1 MNHEY and CDR2 SVGEGT. The CDR3 totals 13 residues. V was trimmed by 7 bases and J by 4 bases, leaving 10 bases between them.

V and J are TRBV6-4 and TRBJ1-5, with unresolved D. The V gene's germline CDR1 is MRHNA and CDR2 SNTAGT. Trimming took 4 bases from V and 3 from J, leaving 7 bases between them. This CDR3 has 13 amino acids. For the CDR3, the DNA is TGTGCCAGCAGTGCAAGTGTCAATCAGCCCCAGCATTTT. Protein: CASSASVNQPQHF.

This clonotype showed up just a few times. The V call is TRBV28, the J call TRBJ2-7; TRBD1 is a possible D gene (7 bases). V was clipped by 0 bases and J by 5 bases, with 14 bases between them. This CDR3 has 15 amino acids. Germline-derived CDR1 and CDR2 are MDHEN and SYDVKM. The CDR3 sequence is CASSLWNRGGNEQYF. The DNA for the CDR3 is TGTGCCAGCAGTTTATGGAACAGGGGAGGTAACGAGCAGTACTTC.

This clonotype has ten or more counts. The genes are TRBV5-1 and TRBJ1-6; D not certain. Germline V lookup: CDR1 SGHRS, CDR2 YFSETQ. This CDR3 is 16 amino acids long. Trimming took 2 bases from V and 9 from J, leaving 18 bases between them. This CDR3 reads CASSFISATLGSPLHF. CDR3 nucleotides: TGCGCCAGCAGCTTCATCTCTGCCACATTGGGTTCACCCCTCCACTTT.

This rearrangement joins TRBV2 to TRBJ1-1, with no clear D. The CDR3 covers 13 residues. The V gene lost 0 bases and the J gene lost 7 bases, with 9 bases spanning the gap. Germline assignment: CDR1 SNHLY and CDR2 FYNNEI. CDR3 in amino acids: CASSEAYHYEAFF. As DNA, the CDR3 is TGTGCCAGCAGTGAAGCTTACCACTATGAAGCTTTCTTT. The full variable domain, in which reference TRBV2 and TRBJ1-1 provide the parts outside the CDR3, is EPEVTQTPSHQVTQMGQEVILRCVPISNHLYFYWYRQILGQKVEFLVSFYNNEISEKSEIFDDQFSVERPDGSNFTLKIRSTKLEDSAMYFCASSEAYHYEAFFGQGTRLTVV.

This clonotype showed up just a few times. This CDR3 is CASSLVGTTYNEQFF. The CDR3 DNA reads as TGTGCCAGCAGCTTAGTGGGGACAACCTACAATGAGCAGTTCTTC. V usage is TRBV11-1 and J usage is TRBJ2-1; maybe TRBD1 (6 bases). The germline V gene has CDR1 SGHAT and CDR2 FQDESV (reference sequence). V was clipped by 1 base and J by 2 bases, with 9 bases between them. This CDR3 is built from 15 residues.

This clonotype has at least ten counts. The chain links TRBV9 to TRBJ2-3; D is possibly TRBD2 (5 bases). CDR1 and CDR2 from the germline V gene are SGDLS and YYNGEE. The CDR3 spans 14 residues. Trimming cost V 2 bases and J 2 bases, with 9 bases left between them. CDR3 sequence reads: CASSVYRDTDTQYF. CDR3 DNA sequence: TGTGCCAGCAGCGTTTACCGGGACACAGATACGCAGTATTTT.

This clonotype was picked up many times. CDR3 DNA: TGTGCCATCAGTGACCCTGAGACAGGGGGCGGTCAGCCCCAGCATTTT. Amino acid sequence: CAISDPETGGGQPQHF. V is TRBV10-3 and J is TRBJ1-5, with 10 positions matching TRBD1. V lost 3 bases and J lost 6; bases outside the gene matches: 8. The CDR3 sequence is 16 residues long. Per the germline V gene, CDR1 is ENHRY and CDR2 is SYGVKD.

This clonotype was seen at least ten times. The J gene is TRBJ2-1, the V gene TRBV6-2 or TRBV6-3, with 9 bases matching TRBD2. The germline gives CDR1 MNHEY, CDR2 SVGEGT. The ends lost 3 bases at V and 7 bases at J; junction bases unmatched: 7. The CDR3 has 15 amino acids. Written as DNA, the CDR3 is TGTGCCAGCAGTTATGAGGCGGGGGGGCGGAATGAGCAGTTCTTC. Protein sequence: CASSYEAGGRNEQFF.

The V gene is TRBV18, the J gene TRBJ2-4; no reliable D call. CDR1 KGHSH and CDR2 LQKENI come from the germline V gene. This CDR3 contains 13 residues. With 1 base removed from V and 6 bases from J, the gap between germline ends came to 7 bases. The CDR3 sequence is CASSPRYPNIQYF. As DNA, the CDR3 is TGTGCCAGCTCACCACGGTACCCAAACATTCAGTACTTC. The variable domain in full, completed from reference TRBV18 and TRBJ2-4, reads NAGVMQNPRHLVRRRGQEARLRCSPMKGHSHVYWYRQLPEEGLKFMVYLQKENIIDESGMPKERFSAEFPKEGPSILRIQQVVRGDSAAYFCASSPRYPNIQYFGAGTRLSVL.

The genes are TRBV2 and TRBJ1-6; D is uncertain. Looked up from germline, CDR1 is SNHLY and CDR2 is FYNNEI. This CDR3 comprises 12 residues. V shed 2 bases and J shed 13 bases, with 9 bases lying between them. CDR3 DNA: TGTGCCAGCAGTGAATCTATTTCCCCCCTCCACTTT. Protein product: CASSESISPLHF.

The chain combines TRBV2 with TRBJ2-1, with D possibly being TRBD2 (5 bases). The germline CDR1 and CDR2 sequences are SNHLY and FYNNEI. V was trimmed by 11 bases and J by 4 bases, leaving 18 bases between them. The CDR3 loop spans 14 amino acids. Here the CDR3 DNA reads TGTGCCTTGAGAGCGGTCTCGTTGTACAATGAGCAGTTCTTC. Protein product: CALRAVSLYNEQFF.

This clonotype was detected a few times. The V call is TRBV28, the J call TRBJ2-1; D not certain. The CDR3 sequence is 14 residues long. Per the germline V gene, CDR1 is MDHEN and CDR2 is SYDVKM. Deletions cut 3 bases from V and 4 bases from J, with 10 bases between. The DNA for the CDR3 is TGTGCCAGCAGTTTTCTTAGATTTTACAATGAGCAGTTCTTC. Translating it yields CASSFLRFYNEQFF. The full variable domain, completed using reference TRBV28 and TRBJ2-1, is DVKVTQSSRYLVKRTGEKVFLECVQDMDHENMFWYRQDPGLGLRLIYFSYDVKMKEKGDIPEGYSVSREKKERFSLILESASTNQTSMYLCASSFLRFYNEQFFGPGTRLTVL.

V usage is TRBV15 and J usage is TRBJ2-2; weak D call: TRBD2 (5 bases). V was trimmed by 0 bases and J by 4 bases, leaving 15 bases between them. This CDR3 contains 17 residues. Per germline, CDR1 LNHNV and CDR2 YYDKDF (reference sequence). The CDR3 is CATSRDPWREGTGELFF. DNA of the CDR3: TGTGCCACCAGCAGAGATCCTTGGAGAGAGGGCACCGGGGAGCTGTTTTTT.

This clonotype was seen more than once but under ten times. The chain employs TRBV3-1 and TRBJ2-5; D is perhaps TRBD1 (5 bases). The CDR3 has 13 residues. V was pared by 4 bases and J by 8 bases, with 14 bases between. Germline CDR1 and CDR2: LGHDT and YNNKEL (reference sequence). The CDR3 loop reads CASSRSTRATQYF. CDR3 DNA sequence: TGTGCCAGCAGCCGTTCGACCAGGGCTACCCAGTACTTC.